This TCR beta chain appears in the sequencing data of a study of cytomegalovirus exposure and HLA in healthy donors. Only a few counts were recorded for this clone. Its antigen remains unknown. Study results and limitations: Within the data, a cluster of highly shared sequence variants was likely a sequencing artifact. TCR beta chain V- and J-gene trimming was linked, in a later analysis, to a missense variant in DCLRE1C. Specific recognition of CMV antigens was confirmed in vitro for a few chains (all CMV-associated).

Germline V CDR1 and CDR2: MGHRA, YSYEKL. This CDR3 region has 16 residues. Trimming took 8 bases from V and 5 from J; bases not matched to a gene: 10. The PCR was carried out with 60 Vbeta primers and 13 Jbeta primers. The method was immunoSEQ multiplex PCR; TCRdb's version includes in-frame clones alone and lacks a portion of them. This table holds about 160,000 clones, approximately 90% found once. Sample: PBMCs. V and J are TRBV4-1 and TRBJ2-5; TRBD2 agrees at 14 bases. The sequence was obtained from a woman younger than 45 in good health and CMV-seronegative. CDR3 sequence (DNA): TGCGCCAGCGGAAGACTAGCGGGAGGGCTTGGGGAGACCCAGTACTTC. Protein product: CASGRLAGGLGETQYF.